Listed here are 21 T cell receptor beta chains from one sample, sequenced in a study of blood T cell repertoires in COVID-19 (dated by TCRdb to 2020 to 2021). Libraries were built with the immunoSEQ multiplex PCR assay. The immuneACCESS repertoire file appears here via TCRdb, limited to in-frame rearrangements. These files lack a portion of the clones; in checked studies, under half of the deficit traces to unresolved V genes, and the cause of the others is not known. For this sample there are tens of thousands of clones; roughly four fifths appear just once. The ten largest clonotypes hold 6.9% of the sample. The sequenced material came from peripheral blood. Receptors originate from a man in his thirties or forties with COVID-19, enrolled during active disease.

The J gene is TRBJ1-4, the V gene TRBV28; D is undetermined. This CDR3 is 15 amino acids long. V was pared by 4 bases and J by 5 bases, with 14 bases between. Germline loops: CDR1 MDHEN, CDR2 SYDVKM. The CDR3 DNA is TGTGCCAGCAGTTCAAGCGGTCTGAGAAATGAAAAACTGTTTTTT. Amino acids: CASSSSGLRNEKLFF.

This rearrangement joins TRBV19 to TRBJ1-5, with D uncertain. The CDR3 runs to 16 residues. Germline V CDR1 and CDR2: LNHDA, SQIVND (reference sequence). The V gene lost 6 bases and the J gene lost 3 bases, with 18 bases spanning the gap. The CDR3 here is CASRGDPGVTNQPQHF. The CDR3 DNA follows: TGTGCCAGTAGAGGAGATCCGGGAGTTACCAATCAGCCCCAGCATTTT.

The chain combines TRBV5-4 with TRBJ2-7; D is unclear. From germline, CDR1 is SGHNT and CDR2 YYREEE (reference sequence). V shed 0 bases and J shed 2 bases, with 6 bases lying between them. The CDR3 loop spans 13 amino acids. CDR3 region: CASSLGLTYEQYF. The DNA for the CDR3 is TGTGCCAGCAGCTTGGGACTGACCTACGAGCAGTACTTC.

This chain connects TRBV9 to TRBJ2-2, with 14 bases aligning to TRBD2. This CDR3 is built from 18 residues. Trimming removed 3 bases from V and 5 bases from J; junction bases left unmatched: 9. The germline V gene has CDR1 SGDLS and CDR2 YYNGEE. The chain's CDR3 is CASSARLAGGPGTGELFF. The CDR3 region has the DNA TGTGCCAGCAGCGCAAGACTAGCGGGAGGGCCGGGTACCGGGGAGCTGTTTTTT.

The genes are TRBV18 and TRBJ1-4, with a weak D call TRBD1 (5 bases). CDR3 length: 15 amino acids. Trimming left V 3 bases short and J 8 bases short, with 16 bases between. The germline V gene has CDR1 KGHSH and CDR2 LQKENI. CDR3 sequence (DNA): TGTGCCAGCTCACCTCCCGGGACTCCCGGCGAAAAACTGTTTTTT. Protein product: CASSPPGTPGEKLFF. Looking up the rest from reference TRBV18 and TRBJ1-4 gives the full variable domain: NAGVMQNPRHLVRRRGQEARLRCSPMKGHSHVYWYRQLPEEGLKFMVYLQKENIIDESGMPKERFSAEFPKEGPSILRIQQVVRGDSAAYFCASSPPGTPGEKLFFGSGTQLSVL.

The rearrangement links TRBV4-1 to TRBJ2-5; 11 bases align to TRBD2. CDR3 length: 17 amino acids. V dropped 0 bases and J dropped 1; count of bases not matched to a gene: 4. The germline V gene has CDR1 MGHRA and CDR2 YSYEKL. The CDR3 DNA is TGCGCCAGCAGCCAAGAAGGGACTAGCGGATTCCAAGAGACCCAGTACTTC. Protein sequence: CASSQEGTSGFQETQYF.

The V and J genes are TRBV15 and TRBJ2-3, with 10 bases aligning to TRBD1. Germline V gene sequence: CDR1 LNHNV, CDR2 YYDKDF (reference sequence). With V trimmed by 5 bases and J by 0 bases, 8 bases remained unmatched. The CDR3 spans 17 residues. The CDR3: CATSQGQGRLSTDTQYF. The CDR3 nucleotides read TGTGCCACCAGCCAGGGACAGGGGCGTCTTAGCACAGATACGCAGTATTTT.

The chain couples TRBV2 to TRBJ2-5; D unclear. Trimming stripped 3 bases from V and 7 bases from J, with 12 bases between. The CDR3 loop spans 13 amino acids. Germline CDR1 reads SNHLY; CDR2 reads FYNNEI. The chain's CDR3 is CASSEAPAGTQYF. CDR3 coding DNA: TGTGCCAGCAGTGAGGCCCCGGCAGGGACCCAGTACTTC.

J is TRBJ1-5 and V is TRBV18; D is undetermined. CDR3 length: 14 residues. CDR1 is KGHSH, CDR2 LQKENI, per germline. V lost 3 bases to trimming and J lost 0 bases, with 6 bases between them. Written as DNA, the CDR3 is TGTGCCAGCTCACCGTCTTATAGCAATCAGCCCCAGCATTTT. Protein product: CASSPSYSNQPQHF.

This chain uses TRBV6-5 with TRBJ1-5; 9 nucleotides match TRBD1. J was trimmed by 3 bases and V by 4 bases; bases with no gene match: 4. The CDR3 has 15 residues. The germline V gene encodes CDR1 MNHEY and CDR2 SVGAGI. The CDR3 nucleotides read TGTGCCAGCAGTTTAGGACAGGGGTCCAATCAGCCCCAGCATTTT. Its translation is CASSLGQGSNQPQHF.

The genes are TRBV28 and TRBJ2-7, with 9 bases identical to TRBD1. The germline CDR1 and CDR2 sequences are MDHEN and SYDVKM. J was trimmed by 2 bases and V by 11 bases; bases with no gene match: 10. The CDR3 contains 14 residues. CDR3 DNA sequence: TGTGCCGGGGGTCCAGGGACAGGGCCCTACGAGCAGTACTTC. Its protein product is CAGGPGTGPYEQYF.

As concerns this clone: Relative to the germline gene, one junction end is altered; a read error may explain this. V usage is TRBV9 and J usage is TRBJ1-3, with a possible D match to TRBD1 (5 bases). The CDR3 has 14 residues. Per the germline V gene, CDR1 is SGDLS and CDR2 is YYNGEE. Here the CDR3 DNA reads TGTGCCAGCAGCGTAGGGACAATTGGAAGCACCATATATTTT. Protein product: CASSVGTIGSTIYF.

The chain recombines TRBV10-1 with TRBJ2-2; 7 bases match TRBD2. V was clipped by 3 bases and J by 6 bases; unmatched bases: 13. Germline V lookup: CDR1 WNHNN, CDR2 SYGVQD (reference sequence). The CDR3 spans 17 residues. The CDR3 nucleotides read TGCGCCAGCAGTGACCCGGCTCGGGGGGAATTGCCCGGGGAGCTGTTTTTT. It is translated as CASSDPARGELPGELFF.

This clone was picked up a small number of times. The J gene is TRBJ1-2, the V gene TRBV6-6; D is unclear. The CDR3 spans 13 residues. Germline V gives CDR1 MNHNY, CDR2 SVGAGI (reference sequence). V was pared by 6 bases and J by 8 bases, with 16 bases between. In DNA form, the CDR3 reads TGTGCCAGCAGCCTTGAGGGTGGAGGAGGCTACACCTTC. Residues: CASSLEGGGGYTF.

This chain joins TRBV20-1 and TRBJ1-6; the match to TRBD1 covers 7 bases. Losses at the gene ends were 3 bases for V and 6 bases for J; bases not matched to a gene: 8. The CDR3 consists of 15 residues. Per the germline V gene, CDR1 is DFQATT and CDR2 is SNEGSKA (reference sequence). CDR3 nucleotides: TGCAGTGCTAGTCTAGGGGGCCTTACTAATTCACCCCTCCACTTT. Protein sequence: CSASLGGLTNSPLHF.

This chain joins TRBV3-1 (or the pseudogene TRBV3-2) and TRBJ1-1, with D uncertain. Germline CDR1 reads LGHDT; CDR2 reads YNNKEL (reference sequence). V was pared by 3 bases and J by 1 base, with 6 bases between. The CDR3 is 13 residues long. CDR3 bases: TGTGCCAGCAGCCATAGCAGGAACACTGAAGCTTTCTTT. It yields the protein CASSHSRNTEAFF.

The chain employs TRBV25-1 and TRBJ1-1, with no clear D. Trimming took off 6 bases at V and 1 base at J, with 12 bases between the two ends. CDR1 and CDR2 from the germline V gene are MGHDK and SYGVNS. This CDR3 comprises 14 residues. CDR3 DNA: TGTGCCAGCAGCCCACCGACGGGGAACACTGAAGCTTTCTTT. Protein: CASSPPTGNTEAFF.

A note on this clone: At one of its ends the junction is not consistent with the germline gene, which may arise from a read error. This chain joins TRBV2 and TRBJ2-1; 9 positions match TRBD1. The CDR3 sequence is 12 residues long. Germline V gives CDR1 SNHLY, CDR2 FYNNEI. The CDR3 loop is CAGREQGAEQFF. The CDR3 DNA sequence: TGTGCCGGCAGGGAACAGGGGGCTGAGCAGTTCTTC.

V usage is TRBV9 and J usage is TRBJ2-3, with TRBD2 identical over 7 bases. V shed 0 bases, J shed 6 bases, and the junction held 7 bases outside the gene matches. The V gene's germline CDR1 is SGDLS and CDR2 YYNGEE. There are 15 residues in the CDR3. DNA of the CDR3: TGTGCCAGCAGCGTAGAGGGGAGGGGAGAGGATACGCAGTATTTT. Residues: CASSVEGRGEDTQYF.

V is TRBV2 and J is TRBJ2-1; D call uncertain. The CDR3 runs 17 residues. V was cut by 1 base and J by 3 bases, with 16 bases left in between. CDR1 is SNHLY, CDR2 FYNNEI, per germline. CDR3 DNA sequence: TGTGCCAGCAGTGAAGAGTCGGCGGCGGTGGGCTACAATGAGCAGTTCTTC. This translates into CASSEESAAVGYNEQFF.

The chain combines TRBV4-3 with TRBJ2-5; D gene uncertain. V gave up 0 bases and J gave up 7 bases, with 6 bases separating them. Germline V gene sequence: CDR1 LGHNA, CDR2 YSLEER. This CDR3 is 12 amino acids long. The CDR3 nucleotides read TGCGCCAGCAGCCAAGATCCGAGGACCCAGTACTTC. It translates to CASSQDPRTQYF.